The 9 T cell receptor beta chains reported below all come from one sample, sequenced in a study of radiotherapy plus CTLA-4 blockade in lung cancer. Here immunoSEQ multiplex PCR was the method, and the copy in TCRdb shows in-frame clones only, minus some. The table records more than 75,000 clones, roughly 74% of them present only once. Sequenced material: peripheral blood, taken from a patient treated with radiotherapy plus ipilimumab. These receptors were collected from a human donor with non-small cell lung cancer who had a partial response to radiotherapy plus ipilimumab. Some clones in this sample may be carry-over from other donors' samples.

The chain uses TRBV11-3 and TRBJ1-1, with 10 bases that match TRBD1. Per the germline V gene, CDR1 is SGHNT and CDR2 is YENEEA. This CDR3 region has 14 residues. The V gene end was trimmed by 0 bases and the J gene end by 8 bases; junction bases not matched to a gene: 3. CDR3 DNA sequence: TGTGCCAGCAGCTTAGATTGGGGACAGGGGGAAGCTTTCTTT. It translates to CASSLDWGQGEAFF.

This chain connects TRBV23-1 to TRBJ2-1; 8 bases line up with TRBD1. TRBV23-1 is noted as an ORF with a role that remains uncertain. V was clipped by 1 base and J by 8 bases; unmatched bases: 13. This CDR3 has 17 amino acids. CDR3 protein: CASSQCSGIGQGDEQFF. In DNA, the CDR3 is TGCGCCAGCAGTCAATGTTCTGGGATTGGACAGGGCGATGAGCAGTTCTTC.

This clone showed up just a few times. CDR3 amino acids: CATGQGARVYEQYF. CDR3 bases: TGTGCCACCGGACAGGGGGCTAGGGTGTACGAGCAGTACTTC. The chain has TRBV15 and TRBJ2-7; 11 nucleotides match TRBD1. V trimming: 8 bases; J trimming: 4 bases; junction bases outside the gene matches: 7. The germline gives CDR1 LNHNV, CDR2 YYDKDF (reference sequence). The CDR3 runs 14 residues.

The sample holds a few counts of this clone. The CDR3 DNA is TGCAGCGTTGAGGCGGCCTCTGGGGCCAACGTCCTGACTTTC. Encoded protein: CSVEAASGANVLTF. V is TRBV29-1 and J is TRBJ2-6; D is unclear. The CDR3 contains 14 residues. V dropped 3 bases and J dropped 0 bases, with 6 bases sitting between them. Germline CDR1 SQVTM, CDR2 ANQGSEA. Full variable domain (rest looked up from reference TRBV29-1 and TRBJ2-6): SAVISQKPSRDICQRGTSLTIQCQVDSQVTMMFWYRQQPGQSLTLIATANQGSEATYESGFVIDKFPISRPNLTFSTLTVSNMSPEDSSIYLCSVEAASGANVLTFGAGSRLTVL.

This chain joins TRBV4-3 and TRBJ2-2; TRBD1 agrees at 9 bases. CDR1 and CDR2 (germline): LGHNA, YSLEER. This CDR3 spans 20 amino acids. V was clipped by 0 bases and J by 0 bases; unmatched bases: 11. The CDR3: CASSQDLYTGGVSNTGELFF. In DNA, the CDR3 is TGCGCCAGCAGCCAAGACCTCTACACAGGGGGCGTCTCGAACACCGGGGAGCTGTTTTTT.

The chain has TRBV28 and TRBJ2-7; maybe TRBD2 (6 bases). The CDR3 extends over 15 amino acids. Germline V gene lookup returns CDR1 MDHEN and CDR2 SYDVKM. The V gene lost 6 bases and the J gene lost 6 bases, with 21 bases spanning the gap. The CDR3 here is CASSPARREVCEQYF. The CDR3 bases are TGTGCCAGCAGCCCGGCCAGGAGGGAAGTGTGCGAGCAGTACTTC.

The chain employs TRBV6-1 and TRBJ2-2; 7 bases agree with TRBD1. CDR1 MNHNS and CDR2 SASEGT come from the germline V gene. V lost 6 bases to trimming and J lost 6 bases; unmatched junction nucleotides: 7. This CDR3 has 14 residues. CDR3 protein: CASRGTETAGELFF. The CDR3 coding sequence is TGTGCCAGCAGGGGGACAGAAACGGCCGGGGAGCTGTTTTTT.

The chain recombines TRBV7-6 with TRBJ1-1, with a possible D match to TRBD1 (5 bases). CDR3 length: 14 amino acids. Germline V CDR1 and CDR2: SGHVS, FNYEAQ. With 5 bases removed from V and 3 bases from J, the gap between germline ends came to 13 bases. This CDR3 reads CASSEGVGHTEAFF. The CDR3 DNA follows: TGTGCCAGCAGCGAAGGTGTGGGGCACACTGAAGCTTTCTTT.

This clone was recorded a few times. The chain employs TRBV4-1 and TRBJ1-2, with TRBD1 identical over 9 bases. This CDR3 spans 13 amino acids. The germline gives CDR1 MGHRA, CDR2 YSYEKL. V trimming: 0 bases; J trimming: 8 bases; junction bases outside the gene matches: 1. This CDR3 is CASSQEGTGGYTF. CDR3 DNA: TGCGCCAGCAGCCAAGAGGGGACAGGGGGCTACACCTTC.